This T cell receptor beta chain was documented in a study of cytomegalovirus exposure and HLA in healthy donors. General observations from the study: Association of a missense DCLRE1C variant with TCR beta V- and J-gene trimming was reported in a later analysis. The classifier reportedly diagnosed cytomegalovirus status with high sensitivity and specificity. Exclusion applied to some V segments, including TRBV6-2 and TRBV6-3, as they were indistinguishable.

As concerns this clone: The antigen remains unidentified.

The PCR contained 60 Vbeta and 13 Jbeta primers. Method: immunoSEQ multiplex PCR; TCRdb's copy keeps in-frame clones and lacks some. Of tens of thousands of clones detected, approximately 69% appear once; the ten largest clones hold roughly 21%. The length of the CDR3 is 14 residues. Germline assignment: CDR1 SEHNR and CDR2 FQNEAQ (reference sequence). The V and J ends lost 2 bases and 6 bases respectively, with 11 bases between them. What was sequenced was PBMCs. The chain links TRBV7-9 to TRBJ1-5, with a tentative D call TRBD1 (5 bases). The sequence derives from a woman aged 50 to 60 in good health and CMV-seropositive. The DNA for the CDR3 is TGTGCCAGCAGCTTACCAGGGATGGGTCAGCCCCAGCATTTT. It encodes CASSLPGMGQPQHF. The full variable domain, completed using reference TRBV7-9 and TRBJ1-5, is DTGVSQNPRHKITKRGQNVTFRCDPISEHNRLYWYRQTLGQGPEFLTYFQNEAQLEKSRLLSDRFSAERPKGSFSTLEIQRTEQGDSAMYLCASSLPGMGQPQHFGDGTRLSIL.